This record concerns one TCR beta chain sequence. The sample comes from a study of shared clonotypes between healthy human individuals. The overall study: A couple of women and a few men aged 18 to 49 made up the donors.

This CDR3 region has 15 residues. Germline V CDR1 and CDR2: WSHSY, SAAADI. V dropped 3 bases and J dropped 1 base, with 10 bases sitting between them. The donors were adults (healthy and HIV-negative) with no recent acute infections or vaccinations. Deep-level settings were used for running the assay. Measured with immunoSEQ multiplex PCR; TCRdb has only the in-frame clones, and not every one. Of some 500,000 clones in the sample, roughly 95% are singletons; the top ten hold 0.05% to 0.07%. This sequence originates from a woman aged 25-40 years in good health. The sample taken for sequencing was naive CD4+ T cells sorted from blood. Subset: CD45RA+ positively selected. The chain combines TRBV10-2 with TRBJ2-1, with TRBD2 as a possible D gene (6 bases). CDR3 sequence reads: CASSESGVSYNEQFF. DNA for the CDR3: TGCGCCAGCAGTGAATCGGGAGTTTCCTACAATGAGCAGTTCTTC.